This record looks at one T cell receptor beta chain sequence and its context. Its binding antigen is unknown. A much more abundant neighbour one base away suggests this may be a read error. These data originate in a study of glioma-infiltrating T cells (dated by TCRdb to about 2016). For the wider study: Sequencing of TCR alpha- and beta-chain repertoires was performed on glioma tissue, on non-neoplastic brain tissue, and on matched peripheral blood mononuclear cells. To gauge divergence between tissue and blood T-cell populations, every tissue-infiltrating repertoire was compared against the peripheral blood repertoire from the same patient. The paired cohort was made up of three low-grade glioma patients, about 8 primary glioblastoma patients and three non-glioma patients who contributed non-neoplastic brain tissue.

Via the germline V gene (reference sequence), CDR1 is DFQATT and CDR2 SNEGSKA. The CDR3 has 14 amino acids, counting the end cysteine and phenylalanine. Just the 42-base CDR3 DNA is kept, in frame starting at base 1. What the research found in general, with its limitations: Tissue and blood shared very few CDR3 sequences, a result attributed to high CDR3 diversity and limited sampling. VJ-independent divergence between tissue and blood was found to be below expectation in non-neoplastic patients but above expectation in all gliomas, particularly low-grade gliomas. Group comparisons rested on small numbers: three non-neoplastic, three low-grade glioma and seven or eight glioblastoma patients.

TCR alpha and beta CDR3 regions were amplified with the iRepertoire nested amplicon-rescue multiplex PCR (arm-PCR) platform from RNA. The input for one-step reverse transcription and amplification was about 85-400 ng of either tissue mRNA or PBMC total RNA. Following bead purification, Illumina adapters were added through a secondary multiplex PCR, and the libraries were then gel-purified between 200 and 400 bp. Demultiplexing relied on internal 6-nucleotide barcodes carried by the libraries. Sequencing of libraries was performed on an Illumina MiSeq with 2x220 or 2x250 nucleotide paired-end reads. On the study's bioinformatics: Paired reads were merged with FLASH 1.2.11 and aligned to the GRCh37 human genome with BWA-MEM before extracting TRA and TRB reads. For V and J assignment, an IMGT-derived reference of cassette sequences and CDR3 motifs that included pseudogenes was used. Reads were translated in three frames, and productive CDR3s were defined as those with a C...FGXG motif and no stop codons. Clonotypes were defined as unique combinations of V-J cassette pair and CDR3 amino acid sequence. Reads were filtered by Hamming distance, with the threshold set by the sequence error rate of each sample in mapped regions. TCRdb's own reprocessing of the public reads used fastp at Q25 and MiXCR and kept productive beta chains. Rows with one shared CDR3 protein collapse into an entry with the most common genes and DNA. These V and J calls originate from TCRdb's pipeline instead of the authors' own analysis. A total of approximately 190,000 distinct CDR3 sequences appear in this sample, 30% to 40% of them only once. The ten largest clones add up to 20% of the sample.

The sample consisted of glioma tissue, nonneoplastic brain tissue, or PBMCs (not recorded which). The chain joins TRBV20-1 to TRBJ2-6; no D gene call is confident. The TCR comes from a human donor with low-grade glioma or glioblastoma, undergoing nonglioma brain surgery, or in good health (not recorded which). The DNA is as follows: TGCAGTGCTAGAGGCTACTCTGTGGCCAACGTCCTGACTTTC. This gives the protein CSARGYSVANVLTF.